These T cell receptor beta chains were read from a single sample in a study of identical twins. TCRdb redid the calling of the 5' RACE reads with MiXCR, one entry per CDR3 protein. The sample lists approximately 690,000 distinct CDR3 sequences, approximately 6.1% occurring once. The sample consisted of naive T cells sorted from blood. The receptors were gathered from a man between 18 and 29 years old in good health. Each CDR3 is given with its conserved first and last residue. The order of the fields is J gene, clone size, D gene, CDR3 length, V gene, CDR3 DNA, CDR3 protein. D genes are given only for firm matches. Size tells how often a clone was seen (once, few, many) or the class of an expanded clone, and some rows leave it out.

j_call: TRBJ1-1
clone_size: many
d_call: .
cdr3_length: 14
v_call: TRBV3-1
cdr3_nt: TGTGCCAGCAGCCAAGGGGGGGACCCCGAGAAAGCTTTCTTT
cdr3_aa: CASSQGGDPEKAFF

j_call: TRBJ1-1
clone_size: many
d_call: .
cdr3_length: 15
v_call: TRBV12-3/TRBV12-4
cdr3_nt: TGTGCCAGCAGTTTAAGGCAGGAGAGGAACACTGAAGCTTTCTTT
cdr3_aa: CASSLRQERNTEAFF

j_call: TRBJ2-7
clone_size: .
d_call: .
cdr3_length: 15
v_call: TRBV2
cdr3_nt: TGTGCCAGCACCTCCTATAGCGCATCCCCCTACGAGCAGTACTTC
cdr3_aa: CASTSYSASPYEQYF

j_call: TRBJ1-1
clone_size: .
d_call: .
cdr3_length: 12
v_call: TRBV6-5
cdr3_nt: TGTGCCAGCAGGGGAGTAGGGGAAGGGGCTTTCTTT
cdr3_aa: CASRGVGEGAFF

j_call: TRBJ1-6
clone_size: few
d_call: .
cdr3_length: 18
v_call: TRBV6-1
cdr3_nt: TGTGCCAGCAGTCTCCGGGACGTAGATAGCTCCTATAATTCACCCCTCCACTTT
cdr3_aa: CASSLRDVDSSYNSPLHF

j_call: TRBJ2-7
clone_size: many
d_call: TRBD2
cdr3_length: 18
v_call: TRBV6-1
cdr3_nt: TGTGCCAGCAGAGCCGGGACTAGCGGGATCCGTCGCTCCTACGAGCAGTACTTC
cdr3_aa: CASRAGTSGIRRSYEQYF

j_call: TRBJ2-1
clone_size: many
d_call: TRBD1
cdr3_length: 15
v_call: TRBV7-9
cdr3_nt: TGTGCCAGCAGCTCCTTGGTGACAGGGGGGAATGAGCAGTTCTTC
cdr3_aa: CASSSLVTGGNEQFF

j_call: TRBJ2-2
clone_size: few
d_call: TRBD1
cdr3_length: 18
v_call: TRBV15
cdr3_nt: TGTGCCACCAGCAGCGTTATAAAGGGACAGTCGAACACCGGGGAGCTGTTTTTT
cdr3_aa: CATSSVIKGQSNTGELFF

j_call: TRBJ2-1
clone_size: many
d_call: TRBD2
cdr3_length: 15
v_call: TRBV12-3/TRBV12-4
cdr3_nt: TGTGCCAGCAGCGACTCGGGAGGGCTCTACAATGAGCAGTTCTTC
cdr3_aa: CASSDSGGLYNEQFF

j_call: TRBJ2-7
clone_size: many
d_call: TRBD1
cdr3_length: 14
v_call: TRBV10-3
cdr3_nt: TGTGCCATCAAGTTGGACAGGAGCTCCTACGAGCAGTACTTC
cdr3_aa: CAIKLDRSSYEQYF

j_call: TRBJ2-7
clone_size: few
d_call: .
cdr3_length: 12
v_call: TRBV3-1
cdr3_nt: TGTGCCAGCAGCCAAGAGGGGGGCGGGCAGTACTTC
cdr3_aa: CASSQEGGGQYF

j_call: TRBJ2-2
clone_size: .
d_call: TRBD1
cdr3_length: 15
v_call: TRBV5-1
cdr3_nt: TGCGCCAGCAGCTTGGTGGGACAGGGGTCCGGGGAGCTGTTTTTT
cdr3_aa: CASSLVGQGSGELFF

j_call: TRBJ2-2
clone_size: few
d_call: TRBD1
cdr3_length: 15
v_call: TRBV2
cdr3_nt: TGTGCCAGCAGTGATACCGGGACAGGCTTCGGGGAGCTGTTTTTT
cdr3_aa: CASSDTGTGFGELFF

j_call: TRBJ2-2
clone_size: .
d_call: .
cdr3_length: 14
v_call: TRBV29-1
cdr3_nt: TGCAGCGTTGGTTTCAGGGCCCGCCCCGGGGAGCTGTTTTTT
cdr3_aa: CSVGFRARPGELFF

j_call: TRBJ2-2
clone_size: .
d_call: TRBD2
cdr3_length: 17
v_call: TRBV6-2/TRBV6-3
cdr3_nt: TGTGCCCACTCAGAGTGGGCTAGCGGATACAACACCGGGGAGCTGTTTTTT
cdr3_aa: CAHSEWASGYNTGELFF

j_call: TRBJ2-1
clone_size: .
d_call: .
cdr3_length: 9
v_call: TRBV7-8
cdr3_nt: TGTGCCAGCGGTCCCAATCATGTCTTC
cdr3_aa: CASGPNHVF

j_call: TRBJ1-6
clone_size: many
d_call: .
cdr3_length: 14
v_call: TRBV6-5
cdr3_nt: TGTGCCAGCAGTTATGCTACAAATAATTCACCCCTCCACTTT
cdr3_aa: CASSYATNNSPLHF

j_call: TRBJ2-2
clone_size: few
d_call: .
cdr3_length: 15
v_call: TRBV4-2
cdr3_nt: TGTGCCAGCAGCCAGGGGCCAGAGGTCACCGGGGAGCTGTTTTTT
cdr3_aa: CASSQGPEVTGELFF

j_call: TRBJ1-1
clone_size: many
d_call: .
cdr3_length: 14
v_call: TRBV27
cdr3_nt: TGTGCCAGCAGAGTCACAGGGATAAACACTGAAGCTTTCTTT
cdr3_aa: CASRVTGINTEAFF

j_call: TRBJ2-5
clone_size: few
d_call: TRBD1
cdr3_length: 15
v_call: TRBV7-9
cdr3_nt: TGTGCCAGCATCAACGGACAGGACTTCCGGGAGACCCAGTACTTC
cdr3_aa: CASINGQDFRETQYF

j_call: TRBJ2-1
clone_size: many
d_call: TRBD2
cdr3_length: 16
v_call: TRBV7-2
cdr3_nt: TGTGCCAGCAGCGCGGTCGGACTAGCGGGAGTCGGTGAGCAGTTCTTC
cdr3_aa: CASSAVGLAGVGEQFF

j_call: TRBJ2-7
clone_size: .
d_call: TRBD2
cdr3_length: 17
v_call: TRBV20-1
cdr3_nt: TGCAGTGCTCGCGGTAGCGGGACCGGGAGAGGGAACTACGAGCAGTACTTC
cdr3_aa: CSARGSGTGRGNYEQYF

j_call: TRBJ1-1
clone_size: many
d_call: TRBD1
cdr3_length: 13
v_call: TRBV15
cdr3_nt: TGTGCCACCAGCGACAGGGGGAACACTGAAGCTTTCTTT
cdr3_aa: CATSDRGNTEAFF

j_call: TRBJ2-5
clone_size: few
d_call: .
cdr3_length: 15
v_call: TRBV7-9
cdr3_nt: TGTGCCAGCAGCTTGGAGGGACAAGTGGGAGAGACCCAGTACTTC
cdr3_aa: CASSLEGQVGETQYF

j_call: TRBJ2-3
clone_size: few
d_call: .
cdr3_length: 12
v_call: TRBV20-1
cdr3_nt: TGCAGTGCGCCGAAAGGCACAGATACGCAGTATTTT
cdr3_aa: CSAPKGTDTQYF

j_call: TRBJ2-1
clone_size: .
d_call: .
cdr3_length: 13
v_call: TRBV3-1
cdr3_nt: TGTGCCAGCAGCCCGCGGACCTCCCTCGAGCAGTTCTTC
cdr3_aa: CASSPRTSLEQFF

j_call: TRBJ1-1
clone_size: many
d_call: TRBD1
cdr3_length: 15
v_call: TRBV30
cdr3_nt: TGTGCCTGGAGTCCTCCCTGGACAGGGAACACTGAAGCTTTCTTT
cdr3_aa: CAWSPPWTGNTEAFF

j_call: TRBJ2-7
clone_size: .
d_call: TRBD1
cdr3_length: 15
v_call: TRBV28
cdr3_nt: TGTGCCAGCAGTGCCCCGGGACAGGGGAAGAACGAGCAGTACTTC
cdr3_aa: CASSAPGQGKNEQYF

j_call: TRBJ2-2
clone_size: many
d_call: .
cdr3_length: 16
v_call: TRBV28
cdr3_nt: TGTGCCAGCAGTTTATTTCGGGACGTTAGGGCGTGGGAGCTGTTTTTT
cdr3_aa: CASSLFRDVRAWELFF

j_call: TRBJ2-5
clone_size: .
d_call: TRBD2
cdr3_length: 15
v_call: TRBV9
cdr3_nt: TGTGCCAGCAGCGGGGGGGGACGGACACAAGAGACCCAGTACTTC
cdr3_aa: CASSGGGRTQETQYF

j_call: TRBJ2-7
clone_size: .
d_call: .
cdr3_length: 14
v_call: TRBV5-1
cdr3_nt: TGCGCCAGCACCCTCGGGCGGGGATCCTACGAGCAGTACTTC
cdr3_aa: CASTLGRGSYEQYF

j_call: TRBJ2-3
clone_size: .
d_call: TRBD2
cdr3_length: 17
v_call: TRBV5-1
cdr3_nt: TGCGCCAGCAGCCACGGGACTAGCGGGATCGGCACAGATACGCAGTATTTT
cdr3_aa: CASSHGTSGIGTDTQYF

j_call: TRBJ2-1
clone_size: few
d_call: TRBD2
cdr3_length: 16
v_call: TRBV24-1
cdr3_nt: TGTGCCACCAGTGATTTGACTAGCGGGAACTACAATGAGCAGTTCTTC
cdr3_aa: CATSDLTSGNYNEQFF

j_call: TRBJ2-7
clone_size: few
d_call: TRBD2
cdr3_length: 18
v_call: TRBV11-2
cdr3_nt: TGTGCCAGCAGCTTAGAAGCTAGCGGGAGTCTCCCAGTCTACGAGCAGTACTTC
cdr3_aa: CASSLEASGSLPVYEQYF

j_call: TRBJ2-1
clone_size: .
d_call: .
cdr3_length: 15
v_call: TRBV12-3/TRBV12-4
cdr3_nt: TGTGCCAGCAGTTTGGTGACTAGAGACTGGAATGAGCAGTTCTTC
cdr3_aa: CASSLVTRDWNEQFF

j_call: TRBJ2-3
clone_size: few
d_call: TRBD2
cdr3_length: 17
v_call: TRBV11-2
cdr3_nt: TGTGCCAGCAGCCAAGGGACTAGCGGTACACGCACAGATACGCAGTATTTT
cdr3_aa: CASSQGTSGTRTDTQYF

j_call: TRBJ1-1
clone_size: few
d_call: .
cdr3_length: 15
v_call: TRBV29-1
cdr3_nt: TGCAGCGCTGGGAAACCGGACAGAGTGAACACTGAAGCTTTCTTT
cdr3_aa: CSAGKPDRVNTEAFF

j_call: TRBJ1-3
clone_size: once
d_call: .
cdr3_length: 12
v_call: TRBV6-6
cdr3_nt: TGTGCCAGCAGTTACTCGAGAGACACCATATATTTT
cdr3_aa: CASSYSRDTIYF

j_call: TRBJ1-4
clone_size: many
d_call: .
cdr3_length: 19
v_call: TRBV15
cdr3_nt: TGTGCCACCAGCAGAGATCCAAGGGGTTCCGGGGCAACTAATGAAAAACTGTTTTTT
cdr3_aa: CATSRDPRGSGATNEKLFF

j_call: TRBJ2-4
clone_size: many
d_call: .
cdr3_length: 16
v_call: TRBV2
cdr3_nt: TGTGCCAGCAGTGAAGGACTGGGAATAGCCAAAAACATTCAGTACTTC
cdr3_aa: CASSEGLGIAKNIQYF

j_call: TRBJ2-5
clone_size: many
d_call: .
cdr3_length: 17
v_call: TRBV4-2
cdr3_nt: TGTGCCAGCAGCCAAGATCCGGCCAGAGGGACCCACGAGACCCAGTACTTC
cdr3_aa: CASSQDPARGTHETQYF

j_call: TRBJ2-1
clone_size: .
d_call: .
cdr3_length: 15
v_call: TRBV28
cdr3_nt: TGTGCCAGCAGTTTATTTCAACTAGTTTCCCGTGAGCAGTTCTTC
cdr3_aa: CASSLFQLVSREQFF